The 30 T cell receptor beta chains in this list originate from one sample, sequenced in a study. Cells sorted as Tregs were CD4+, CD25+ and CD127-/low. TCRdb reprocessed the 5' RACE reads via MiXCR and lists one record per CDR3 protein. The data contain roughly 58,000 distinct CDR3 sequences, around 21% of them seen just once; the ten biggest clones take up roughly 2.9%. Sequencing used tumor-infiltrating Tregs sorted from the breast tumor. The receptors here all came from a female donor with breast cancer.

The rearrangement joins TRBV7-2 to TRBJ2-1; 7 bases are shared with TRBD2. Looked up from germline, CDR1 is SGHTA and CDR2 is FQGNSA. The trim removed 8 bases at V and 2 bases at J, leaving 9 bases unmatched. CDR3 length: 15 residues. The CDR3 sequence is CASLRGRAPYNEQFF. The CDR3 nucleotides read TGTGCCAGCCTTCGAGGGAGGGCCCCCTACAATGAGCAGTTCTTC.

This clonotype occurred many times. The chain links TRBV5-1 to TRBJ2-6; D call uncertain. The V end was cut by 2 bases, the J end by 2 bases, with 17 bases between. The CDR3 contains 18 residues. CDR1 is SGHRS, CDR2 YFSETQ, per germline. DNA of the CDR3: TGCGCCAGCAGCTTCACTGGTGGCCATTCCGCTGGGGCCAACGTCCTGACTTTC. Translation gives CASSFTGGHSAGANVLTF.

The chain uses TRBV12-3 or TRBV12-4 and TRBJ2-3; no clear D. There are 15 residues in the CDR3. V was clipped by 0 bases and J by 6 bases, with 13 bases between them. The CDR3 bases are TGTGCCAGCAGTTTAGCGCGTAGGCTATTCGATACGCAGTATTTT. Protein sequence: CASSLARRLFDTQYF.

This clonotype was detected only a few times. The chain has TRBV29-1 and TRBJ2-4; TRBD2 is a possible D gene (6 bases). This CDR3 has 15 residues. Germline CDR1 and CDR2: SQVTM and ANQGSEA. Trimming left V 5 bases short and J 0 bases short, with 14 bases between. CDR3 sequence (DNA): TGCAGCGTTTGGGACTCCTCATTAGCCAAAAACATTCAGTACTTC. Amino acid sequence: CSVWDSSLAKNIQYF.

A few counts support this clonotype. The chain employs TRBV3-1 and TRBJ2-7, with D possibly being TRBD1 (6 bases). The germline gives CDR1 LGHDT, CDR2 YNNKEL (reference sequence). Between the trimmed V and J ends, which lost 4 bases and 3 bases, there was a span of 10 bases. The CDR3 has 13 residues. For the CDR3, the DNA is TGTGCCAGCAGCCTGGGACACCTCTACGAGCAGTACTTC. This encodes CASSLGHLYEQYF.

This clonotype was counted between two and nine times. V is TRBV5-1 and J is TRBJ1-1; the match to TRBD1 covers 7 bases. V was clipped by 4 bases and J by 1 base; unmatched bases: 4. Germline V gives CDR1 SGHRS, CDR2 YFSETQ. The CDR3 sequence is 14 residues long. This CDR3 reads CASSAGQSNTEAFF. CDR3 DNA sequence: TGCGCCAGCAGCGCGGGACAGTCGAACACTGAAGCTTTCTTT.

This clonotype was detected a few times. V is TRBV7-9 and J is TRBJ2-1; tentatively, D is TRBD2 (6 bases). This CDR3 spans 12 amino acids. The germline V gene has CDR1 SEHNR and CDR2 FQNEAQ (reference sequence). V was trimmed by 4 bases and J by 15 bases, leaving 16 bases between them. The DNA of the CDR3 is TGTGCCAGCAGCTATAGCGGAGGGAGGATGTTCTTC. It specifies CASSYSGGRMFF.

A few counts support this clonotype. The chain uses TRBV6-1 and TRBJ1-5, with a tentative D call TRBD1 (5 bases). CDR1 is MNHNS and CDR2 is SASEGT in the germline V gene. The CDR3 has 15 amino acids. Trimming stripped 4 bases from V and 3 bases from J, with 13 bases between. Written as DNA, the CDR3 is TGTGCCAGCAGTGGACGACAGTTTCTCAATCAGCCCCAGCATTTT. Protein sequence: CASSGRQFLNQPQHF.

This clonotype has at least ten counts. This sequence joins TRBV5-1 and TRBJ2-2, with 8 positions matching TRBD1. Looked up from germline, CDR1 is SGHRS and CDR2 is YFSETQ. The V gene end was trimmed by 2 bases and the J gene end by 0 bases; junction bases not matched to a gene: 0. This CDR3 has 15 residues. CDR3 coding DNA: TGCGCCAGCAGCTTACAGGGGGCGAACACCGGGGAGCTGTTTTTT. Protein: CASSLQGANTGELFF. The full variable domain, with the rest looked up from reference TRBV5-1 and TRBJ2-2, is KAGVTQTPRYLIKTRGQQVTLSCSPISGHRSVSWYQQTPGQGLQFLFEYFSETQRNKGNFPGRFSGRQFSNSRSEMNVSTLELGDSALYLCASSLQGANTGELFFGEGSRLTVL.

This rearrangement joins TRBV29-1 to TRBJ2-3, with D perhaps TRBD1 (6 bases). Trimming removed 8 bases from V and 1 base from J, with 19 bases in between. This CDR3 contains 15 residues. Germline values: CDR1 SQVTM, CDR2 ANQGSEA. The DNA of the CDR3 is TGCAGCTCTCAGAGGACAGCCGTCCGCACAGATACGCAGTATTTT. Its protein is CSSQRTAVRTDTQYF.

This clonotype showed up just a few times. The chain recombines TRBV30 with TRBJ1-5, with TRBD1 identical over 10 bases. The germline V gene encodes CDR1 GTSNPN and CDR2 SVGIG (reference sequence). V was clipped by 4 bases and J by 4 bases; unmatched bases: 7. The CDR3 runs to 15 residues. CDR3 coding DNA: TGTGCCTGGAACCGGGACAGGGGACCTAATCAGCCCCAGCATTTT. It yields the protein CAWNRDRGPNQPQHF.

The chain joins TRBV10-2 to TRBJ1-3; weak D call: TRBD1 (5 bases). V was clipped by 7 bases and J by 0 bases, with 13 bases between them. From germline, CDR1 is WSHSY and CDR2 SAAADI. The CDR3 is made up of 15 amino acids. The CDR3 protein is CASNGGPNSGNTIYF. The CDR3 nucleotides are TGCGCCAGCAACGGGGGACCGAACTCTGGAAACACCATATATTTT.

The rearrangement uses TRBV5-4 and TRBJ2-6; the D gene is possibly TRBD2 (6 bases). In germline, CDR1 is SGHNT, CDR2 YYREEE (reference sequence). The CDR3 is 18 amino acids. Between the trimmed V and J ends, which lost 4 bases and 2 bases, there was a span of 19 bases. CDR3 protein: CASSPGGVGAAGANVLTF. For the CDR3, the DNA is TGTGCCAGCAGCCCAGGAGGGGTAGGGGCTGCTGGGGCCAACGTCCTGACTTTC.

About this clonotype: A much more abundant neighbour one base away suggests this may be a read error. The V gene is TRBV20-1, the J gene TRBJ2-1; 10 nucleotides agree with TRBD2. The CDR3 length is 13 residues. Germline CDR1 is DFQATT and CDR2 is SNEGSKA (reference sequence). This chain's CDR3 is CGATLAGVNEQFF. Here the CDR3 DNA reads TGCGGTGCTACTCTAGCGGGAGTAAATGAGCAGTTCTTC.

This clonotype was seen more than once but under ten times. V is TRBV9 and J is TRBJ1-6, with no clear D. Germline CDR1 reads SGDLS; CDR2 reads YYNGEE. V shed 4 bases and J shed 7 bases, with 12 bases lying between them. The CDR3 runs 14 residues. The CDR3 reads CASSPNGWNSPLHF. CDR3 bases: TGTGCCAGCAGCCCCAACGGGTGGAATTCACCCCTCCACTTT. The complete variable domain, with remaining parts taken from reference TRBV9 and TRBJ1-6, reads DSGVTQTPKHLITATGQRVTLRCSPRSGDLSVYWYQQSLDQGLQFLIQYYNGEERAKGNILERFSAQQFPDLHSELNLSSLELGDSALYFCASSPNGWNSPLHFGNGTRLTVT.

This chain connects TRBV20-1 to TRBJ2-7, with 8 positions matching TRBD1. V was clipped by 4 bases and J by 1 base; unmatched bases: 6. CDR3 size: 14 residues. Germline lookup yields CDR1 DFQATT and CDR2 SNEGSKA (reference sequence). The CDR3 loop reads CSAMGGDRSYEQYF. The CDR3 DNA is TGCAGTGCTATGGGCGGGGACAGGTCCTACGAGCAGTACTTC.

Note on this clonotype: Germline is not matched at one junction end, which may reflect a read error. V and J are TRBV27 and TRBJ1-5; 10 nucleotides match TRBD1. Per the germline V gene, CDR1 is MNHEY and CDR2 is SMNVEV (reference sequence). CDR3 length: 14 amino acids. CDR3 residues: CASSWTGGVQPHHF. The CDR3 DNA is TGTGCCAGCAGTTGGACAGGGGGAGTGCAGCCCCATCATTTT.

The table lists this clonotype with many counts. This sequence joins TRBV20-1 and TRBJ1-1; D unclear. Germline CDR1 is DFQATT and CDR2 is SNEGSKA (reference sequence). The length of the CDR3 is 16 residues. The V gene lost 1 base and the J gene lost 0 bases, with 15 bases spanning the gap. CDR3 region: CSARGHPVGLNTEAFF. CDR3 DNA sequence: TGCAGTGCTAGAGGCCACCCAGTGGGGTTGAACACTGAAGCTTTCTTT.

The chain uses TRBV2 and TRBJ2-7; a possible D gene is TRBD1 (6 bases). Per germline, CDR1 SNHLY and CDR2 FYNNEI. The V end lost 4 bases, the J end lost 3 bases, and 10 bases lay between the germline ends. This CDR3 has 13 amino acids. The CDR3 protein is CASSVDSFYEQYF. CDR3 in DNA: TGTGCCAGCAGTGTGGACAGTTTCTACGAGCAGTACTTC.

This clonotype has just a few counts. The chain employs TRBV4-1 and TRBJ1-1; D not resolved. CDR1 is MGHRA, CDR2 YSYEKL, per germline. The CDR3 is 14 residues long. Trimming pared 4 bases from V and 10 bases from J, leaving 19 bases between. The CDR3, as DNA: TGCGCCAGCAGCCCATCCTGGGCCATAAAAGGAGCTTTCTTT. Translation: CASSPSWAIKGAFF.

This clonotype was seen ten or more times. This chain uses TRBV5-1 with TRBJ2-1; D is tentatively TRBD1 or TRBD2 (5 bases each). There are 12 residues in the CDR3. Germline CDR1 and CDR2: SGHRS and YFSETQ. Deletions cut 2 bases from V and 10 bases from J, with 10 bases between. For the CDR3, the DNA is TGCGCCAGCAGCTTCGACGGGACGGAGCAGTTCTTC. This translates into CASSFDGTEQFF.

This sequence joins TRBV20-1 and TRBJ2-3; TRBD2 matches 12 bases. The germline V gene has CDR1 DFQATT and CDR2 SNEGSKA (reference sequence). The CDR3 totals 15 residues. The CDR3 bases are TGCAGACTAGCGGGGGGCCCTTCGGGCACAGATACGCAGTATTTT. Residues: CRLAGGPSGTDTQYF.

This clonotype was observed a few times. V and J are TRBV7-9 and TRBJ2-3, with a tentative D call TRBD2 (5 bases). Germline loops: CDR1 SEHNR, CDR2 FQNEAQ (reference sequence). V gave up 3 bases and J gave up 3 bases, with 10 bases separating them. This CDR3 contains 14 residues. CDR3 sequence reads: CASSFGRGTDTQYF. The CDR3 DNA reads as TGTGCCAGCAGCTTTGGTCGGGGTACAGATACGCAGTATTTT.

This clonotype was seen ten or more times. CDR3 bases: TGTGCCAGCAGCCCCCGCCTAGGGGAGGATGAAAAACTGTTTTTT. It translates to CASSPRLGEDEKLFF. The chain joins TRBV11-2 to TRBJ1-4; tentatively, D is TRBD1 (5 bases). Germline CDR1 reads SGHAT; CDR2 reads FQNNGV. V lost 5 bases and J lost 6, with 16 bases in between. This CDR3 spans 15 amino acids.

This clonotype has a handful of counts. The chain has TRBV7-8 and TRBJ2-1; 9 nucleotides align to TRBD2. This CDR3 is 14 amino acids long. Germline V gives CDR1 SGHVS, CDR2 FQNEAQ. V shed 1 base and J 8 bases; nucleotides not matched to a gene: 3. As DNA, the CDR3 is TGTGCCAGCAGCTTAGGGGGACTAGCATATGAGCAGTTCTTC. Its protein product is CASSLGGLAYEQFF.

This chain connects TRBV12-2 to TRBJ2-3; TRBD2 is the table's D call, not checked against the DNA. TRBV12-2 is given as a pseudogene. The CDR3 has 19 amino acids. The chain's CDR3 is CASRLGQNDYYYFTDTQYF. The CDR3 DNA is TGTGCAAGTCGCTTAGGTCAAAATGACTACTACTATTTCACAGATACGCAGTATTTT.

This clonotype has a handful of counts. The chain employs TRBV20-1 and TRBJ1-2, with D possibly matching TRBD1 (5 bases). The germline V gene has CDR1 DFQATT and CDR2 SNEGSKA (reference sequence). Trimming removed 1 base from V and 0 bases from J, with 12 bases in between. CDR3 length: 15 amino acids. CDR3 DNA: TGCAGTGCTAGAGTAGGCAGGGAAGCTAACTATGGCTACACCTTC. Translation gives CSARVGREANYGYTF.

This clonotype occurred many times. The chain links TRBV6-5 to TRBJ1-3; D unclear. V was shortened by 6 bases and J by 0 bases, with 15 bases between the two germline ends. This CDR3 has 16 amino acids. In germline, CDR1 is MNHEY, CDR2 SVGAGI. CDR3 DNA sequence: TGTGCCAGCAGCCGAGCGGAGGGATTCTCTGGAAACACCATATATTTT. Its translation: CASSRAEGFSGNTIYF.

This clonotype was observed at least ten times. The chain joins TRBV27 to TRBJ1-2; D is ambiguous. This CDR3 region has 14 residues. The germline V gene has CDR1 MNHEY and CDR2 SMNVEV (reference sequence). Trimming pared 2 bases from V and 0 bases from J, leaving 7 bases between. This chain's CDR3 is CASSLRVTNYGYTF. CDR3 nucleotide sequence: TGTGCCAGCAGTTTACGGGTTACTAACTATGGCTACACCTTC.

In this sample, this clonotype turned up once. This sequence joins TRBV6-2 or TRBV6-3 and TRBJ2-1; no definite D call. Germline CDR1 and CDR2: MNHEY and SVGEGT. The V and J ends lost 7 bases and 3 bases respectively, with 10 bases between them. This CDR3 contains 13 residues. The chain's CDR3 is CASIHGYYNEQFF. The CDR3 DNA sequence: TGTGCCAGCATTCACGGCTACTACAATGAGCAGTTCTTC.